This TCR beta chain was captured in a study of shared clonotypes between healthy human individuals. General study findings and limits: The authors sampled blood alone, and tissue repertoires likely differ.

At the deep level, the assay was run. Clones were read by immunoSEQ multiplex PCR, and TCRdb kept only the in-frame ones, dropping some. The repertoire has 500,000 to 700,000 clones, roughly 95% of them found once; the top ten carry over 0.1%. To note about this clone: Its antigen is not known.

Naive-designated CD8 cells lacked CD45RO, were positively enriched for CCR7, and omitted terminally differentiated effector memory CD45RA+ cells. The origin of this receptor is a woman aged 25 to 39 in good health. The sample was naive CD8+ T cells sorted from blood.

The CDR3 DNA sequence: TGTGCCAGTAGTATGACACCGGGACTCGTCGGGGAGCTGTTTTTT. It codes for CASSMTPGLVGELFF. V gene TRBV19 combines with J gene TRBJ2-2; TRBD2 is a possible D gene (6 bases). Trimming stripped 3 bases from V and 7 bases from J, with 15 bases between. CDR1 is LNHDA and CDR2 is SQIVND in the germline V gene (reference sequence). CDR3 length equals 15 residues.